Shown below are 13 T cell receptor beta chains from a single sample sequenced in a study of T-cell memory formation after mild COVID-19 (dated by TCRdb to the early 2020s). Library preparation used 5' RACE. The data were produced on an Illumina NovaSeq 6000. TCRdb itself trimmed the public reads at Q25 with fastp, ran MiXCR and retained productive beta chains. Each entry merges the rows of one CDR3 protein and shows their most common DNA and genes. The sample data list under 110,000 distinct CDR3 sequences, and more than 15% of these were observed just once. 25% to 35% of the sample is held by the ten biggest clonotypes. The sequenced sample consisted of PBMCs or a T cell subset sorted from them (not recorded which). The receptors originated from an adult woman who had mild COVID-19 (a few samples of this study predate the infection). The sample titles of this study are shuffled in the database, so cell type and time point are left out; the donor was told from shared clones.

This chain uses TRBV20-1 with TRBJ2-1; no definite D call. This CDR3 is 13 amino acids long. The germline V gene has CDR1 DFQATT and CDR2 SNEGSKA (reference sequence). V was clipped by 0 bases and J by 7 bases, with 10 bases between them. The CDR3 DNA reads as TGCAGTGCTAGAGATAGGCCCGCGAATGAGCAGTTCTTC. The encoded protein is CSARDRPANEQFF.

V usage is TRBV7-9 and J usage is TRBJ2-7; TRBD1 agrees at 8 bases. Per germline, CDR1 SEHNR and CDR2 FQNEAQ (reference sequence). CDR3 length equals 16 residues. V was pared by 0 bases and J by 3 bases, with 7 bases of the junction left unmatched. Here the CDR3 reads CASSLAEGGQDYEQYF. The CDR3 coding sequence is TGTGCCAGCAGCTTAGCTGAGGGGGGACAGGACTACGAGCAGTACTTC.

This clonotype was counted between two and nine times. This chain uses TRBV7-6 with TRBJ2-2; the D is unclear. CDR3 length: 13 residues. Germline CDR1 and CDR2: SGHVS and FNYEAQ. Trimming pared 4 bases from V and 6 bases from J, leaving 9 bases between. The CDR3 coding sequence is TGTGCCAGCAGCTCCCCCCTCTCCGGGGAGCTGTTTTTT. The encoded protein is CASSSPLSGELFF.

V and J are TRBV27 and TRBJ2-7; D remains unclear. V was pared by 3 bases and J by 6 bases, with 9 bases between. CDR3 size: 12 residues. The germline V gene has CDR1 MNHEY and CDR2 SMNVEV (reference sequence). The CDR3 loop reads CASSLPGSEQYF. As DNA, the CDR3 is TGTGCCAGCAGTTTGCCCGGGTCCGAGCAGTACTTC.

The J gene is TRBJ1-4, the V gene TRBV5-1, with no clear D. This CDR3 comprises 13 residues. The V gene's germline CDR1 is SGHRS and CDR2 YFSETQ. Trimming shortened V by 4 bases and J by 5 bases, and 9 bases separated the two germline ends. DNA for the CDR3: TGCGCCAGCAGCCAGGAAGAGAATGAAAAACTGTTTTTT. It yields the protein CASSQEENEKLFF.

This clonotype was found a few times. The CDR3 nucleotides are TGTGCCACCAGTGACCTACTCAATGAGCAGTTCTTC. Amino acids: CATSDLLNEQFF. The J gene is TRBJ2-1, the V gene TRBV24-1; D gene unclear. V shed 4 bases and J shed 6 bases, with 6 bases lying between them. Germline CDR1 KGHDR, CDR2 SFDVKD. CDR3 size: 12 residues.

This clonotype turned up a few times. The chain recombines TRBV20-1 with TRBJ2-4, with D perhaps TRBD2 (6 bases). From germline, CDR1 is DFQATT and CDR2 SNEGSKA (reference sequence). This CDR3 contains 17 residues. Trimming shortened V by 3 bases and J by 0 bases, and 18 bases separated the two germline ends. The CDR3 DNA reads TGCAGTGCTAGGGGTCTGGGCCCCGGGGGAGCCAAAAACATTCAGTACTTC. It codes for CSARGLGPGGAKNIQYF.

This clonotype was observed a few times. The chain combines TRBV7-8 with TRBJ1-2, with 7 bases aligning to TRBD1. The CDR3 length is 15 residues. With V trimmed by 2 bases and J by 6 bases, 9 bases remained unmatched. From germline, CDR1 is SGHVS and CDR2 FQNEAQ. CDR3 sequence: CASSLSEGALDGYTF. For the CDR3, the DNA is TGTGCCAGCAGCTTAAGTGAGGGGGCCTTGGATGGCTACACCTTC.

This clonotype came up a few times. The rearrangement joins TRBV20-1 to TRBJ2-7, with D unclear. V was clipped by 0 bases and J by 2 bases, with 14 bases between them. CDR3 length equals 15 residues. From germline, CDR1 is DFQATT and CDR2 SNEGSKA (reference sequence). Here the CDR3 DNA reads TGCAGTGCTAGAGATGTGGGGTCGGGTACCTACGAGCAGTACTTC. Amino acids: CSARDVGSGTYEQYF.

This clonotype was seen more than once but under ten times. The V gene is TRBV9, the J gene TRBJ1-2; D not certain. This CDR3 region has 12 residues. V lost 3 bases and J 6 bases, leaving 9 bases between the germline ends. Per germline, CDR1 SGDLS and CDR2 YYNGEE. The CDR3 DNA sequence: TGTGCCAGCAGCGGACGGACGGATGGCTACACCTTC. As protein: CASSGRTDGYTF.

This clonotype was seen only a few times. This chain uses TRBV7-9 with TRBJ2-7; D unclear. This CDR3 contains 15 residues. CDR1 SEHNR and CDR2 FQNEAQ come from the germline V gene (reference sequence). Trimming removed 1 base from V and 3 bases from J, with 13 bases in between. The CDR3 is CASSLGVTGYYEQYF. CDR3 DNA sequence: TGTGCCAGCAGCTTAGGAGTCACCGGGTACTACGAGCAGTACTTC. The full variable domain, completed using reference TRBV7-9 and TRBJ2-7, is DTGVSQNPRHKITKRGQNVTFRCDPISEHNRLYWYRQTLGQGPEFLTYFQNEAQLEKSRLLSDRFSAERPKGSFSTLEIQRTEQGDSAMYLCASSLGVTGYYEQYFGPGTRLTVT.

The rearrangement joins TRBV7-9 to TRBJ1-1, with D maybe TRBD1 (5 bases). CDR1 is SEHNR, CDR2 FQNEAQ, per germline (reference sequence). Trimming removed 0 bases from V and 1 base from J, with 9 bases in between. CDR3 length: 15 amino acids. Here the CDR3 DNA reads TGTGCCAGCAGCTTAGCGGTTGGACAGAACACTGAAGCTTTCTTT. Translated: CASSLAVGQNTEAFF.

The chain has TRBV24-1 and TRBJ1-2; D perhaps matches TRBD1 (5 bases). Germline values: CDR1 KGHDR, CDR2 SFDVKD. V was clipped by 5 bases and J by 9 bases, with 12 bases between them. This CDR3 has 12 amino acids. In DNA form, the CDR3 reads TGTGCCACCAGTGCTTTCGGGGGGAGCTACACCTTC. It yields the protein CATSAFGGSYTF.